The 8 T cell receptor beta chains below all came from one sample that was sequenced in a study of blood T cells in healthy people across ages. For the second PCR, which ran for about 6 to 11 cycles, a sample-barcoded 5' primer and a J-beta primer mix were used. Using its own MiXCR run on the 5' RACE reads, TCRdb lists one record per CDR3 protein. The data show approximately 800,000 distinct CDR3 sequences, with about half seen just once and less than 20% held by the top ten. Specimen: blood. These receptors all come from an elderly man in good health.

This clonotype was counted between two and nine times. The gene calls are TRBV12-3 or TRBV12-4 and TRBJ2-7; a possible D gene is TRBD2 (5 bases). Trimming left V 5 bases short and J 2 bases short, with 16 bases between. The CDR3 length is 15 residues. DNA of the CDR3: TGTGCCAGCAGTCAAAAACGGGGTAGCCCCTACGAGCAGTACTTC. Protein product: CASSQKRGSPYEQYF.

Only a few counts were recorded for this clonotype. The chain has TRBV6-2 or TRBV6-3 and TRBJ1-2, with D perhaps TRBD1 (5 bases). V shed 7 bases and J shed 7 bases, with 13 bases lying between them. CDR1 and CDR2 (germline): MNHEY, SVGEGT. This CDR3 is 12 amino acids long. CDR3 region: CASMDGGIGYTF. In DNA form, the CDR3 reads TGTGCCAGCATGGATGGGGGAATTGGCTACACCTTC.

As DNA, the CDR3 is TGCAGTGCTAGAAGAGCGGGGTTCACAGATACGCAGTATTTT. It codes for CSARRAGFTDTQYF. The chain employs TRBV20-1 and TRBJ2-3, with 7 bases fitting TRBD2. V lost 2 bases, J lost 2 bases, and 4 bases stayed unmatched. The CDR3 has 14 amino acids. Germline CDR1 is DFQATT and CDR2 is SNEGSKA (reference sequence).

The CDR3 sequence is CSARPGGDTQYF. The CDR3 nucleotides are TGCAGTGCTAGACCTGGAGGTGATACGCAGTATTTT. The chain carries TRBV20-1 and TRBJ2-3; weak D call: TRBD2 (5 bases). V was clipped by 2 bases and J by 6 bases, with 9 bases between them. Germline V lookup: CDR1 DFQATT, CDR2 SNEGSKA (reference sequence). This CDR3 has 12 amino acids.

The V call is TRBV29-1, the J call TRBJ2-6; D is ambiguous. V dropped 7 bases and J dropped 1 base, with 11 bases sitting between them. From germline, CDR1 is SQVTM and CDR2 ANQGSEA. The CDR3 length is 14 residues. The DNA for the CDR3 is TGCAGCGCTGGTGCAGAATCTGGGGCCAACGTCCTGACTTTC. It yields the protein CSAGAESGANVLTF. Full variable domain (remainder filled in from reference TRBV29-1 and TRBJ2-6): SAVISQKPSRDICQRGTSLTIQCQVDSQVTMMFWYRQQPGQSLTLIATANQGSEATYESGFVIDKFPISRPNLTFSTLTVSNMSPEDSSIYLCSAGAESGANVLTFGAGSRLTVL.

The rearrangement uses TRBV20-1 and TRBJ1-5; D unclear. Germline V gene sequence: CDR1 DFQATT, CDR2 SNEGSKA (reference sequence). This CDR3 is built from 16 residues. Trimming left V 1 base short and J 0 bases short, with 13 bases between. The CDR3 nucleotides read TGCAGTGCTAGAGCTAGAGGGCACCTTAGCAATCAGCCCCAGCATTTT. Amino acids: CSARARGHLSNQPQHF.

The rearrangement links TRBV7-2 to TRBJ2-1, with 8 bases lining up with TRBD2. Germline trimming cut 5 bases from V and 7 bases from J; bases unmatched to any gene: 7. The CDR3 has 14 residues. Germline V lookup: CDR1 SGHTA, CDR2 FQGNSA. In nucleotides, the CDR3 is TGTGCCAGCAGCCGATCCAGACTAGCGAATGAGCAGTTCTTC. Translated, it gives CASSRSRLANEQFF.

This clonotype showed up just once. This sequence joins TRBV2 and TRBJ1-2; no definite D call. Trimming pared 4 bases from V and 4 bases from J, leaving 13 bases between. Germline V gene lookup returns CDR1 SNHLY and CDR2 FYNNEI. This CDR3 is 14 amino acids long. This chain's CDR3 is CASSAEQIPYGYTF. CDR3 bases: TGTGCCAGCAGTGCCGAACAGATACCCTATGGCTACACCTTC.